This paragraph covers one TCR beta chain sequence. A second PCR of about 7 to 12 cycles used a sample-barcoded 5' primer and a J-beta primer mix. MiXCR, applied by TCRdb to the 5' RACE reads, yields one record per CDR3 protein. The data hold over 600,000 distinct CDR3 sequences, with about half observed a single time. The source of the sample is a study of blood T cells in healthy people across ages. Sequences were obtained from blood. The TCR sequence derives from a man older than 75 in good health.

The CDR3 loop is CASSPAGQGIYGYTF. CDR3 in DNA: TGTGCCAGCTCACCGGCAGGACAGGGTATCTATGGCTACACCTTC. J is TRBJ1-2 and V is TRBV18, with 8 nucleotides matching TRBD1. V shed 3 bases and J 4 bases; nucleotides not matched to a gene: 7. Germline values: CDR1 KGHSH, CDR2 LQKENI. This CDR3 spans 15 amino acids.